Below, 28 T cell receptor beta chains from the same sample are listed, as sequenced in a study of T cells in Graves' hyperthyroidism and ophthalmopathy (dated by TCRdb to the late 2010s). Libraries were made using multiplex PCR. This sample was sequenced with an Illumina HiSeq 2000. The TCR beta CDR3 regions were amplified from RNA transcripts. The first round of RT-PCR for the TCR CDR3 was performed with the HTBI primer set and the Qiagen OneStep RT-PCR kit. In-frame beta chains were kept once TCRdb had trimmed the public reads at Q25 with fastp and called clones with MiXCR. One record per CDR3 amino acid sequence lists the most common genes and DNA. This sample lists 300,000 to 500,000 distinct CDR3 sequences; 11% to 15% were detected once. Together, the top ten hold 25% to 30% of the sample. Sequenced input: blood. The receptors were sampled from a man over 45 with Graves' ophthalmopathy.

The chain is built from TRBV20-1 and TRBJ1-2; maybe TRBD1 (6 bases). The CDR3 runs 14 residues. Germline loops: CDR1 DFQATT, CDR2 SNEGSKA (reference sequence). V lost 0 bases, J lost 4 bases, and 12 bases lay in between. The CDR3 region has the DNA TGCAGTGCTAGAGAGGACAGAACGGTCTATGGCTACACCTTC. Translating gives CSAREDRTVYGYTF.

This clonotype turned up a few times. The rearrangement uses TRBV6-1 and TRBJ2-3, with D perhaps TRBD2 (5 bases). This CDR3 is 15 amino acids long. CDR1 and CDR2 from the germline V gene are MNHNS and SASEGT. The ends were cut back, 0 bases at V and 0 bases at J, with 7 bases in the middle. The CDR3 is CASSEARASTDTQYF. CDR3 sequence (DNA): TGTGCCAGCAGTGAAGCGCGGGCTAGCACAGATACGCAGTATTTT.

In this sample, this clonotype turned up many times. The chain has TRBV28 and TRBJ2-7, with 11 bases aligning to TRBD2. The V segment lost 7 bases and the J segment 0 bases; nucleotides outside the gene matches: 5. CDR3 size: 15 residues. Germline values: CDR1 MDHEN, CDR2 SYDVKM. The CDR3 DNA reads as TGTGCCAGCAAAGGAACTAGCGGGAGCTCCTACGAGCAGTACTTC. Translation: CASKGTSGSSYEQYF.

This clonotype was observed at least ten times. The chain couples TRBV28 to TRBJ2-7, with 9 bases identical to TRBD2. J gave up 7 bases and V 2 bases, and 12 bases lay outside the gene matches. The germline V gene has CDR1 MDHEN and CDR2 SYDVKM. There are 16 residues in the CDR3. In DNA, the CDR3 is TGTGCCAGCAGTTTAACCTGGCGGGAGGGCCGGGGAGAGCAGTACTTC. Translation: CASSLTWREGRGEQYF. Supplemented by reference TRBV28 and TRBJ2-7, the full variable domain reads DVKVTQSSRYLVKRTGEKVFLECVQDMDHENMFWYRQDPGLGLRLIYFSYDVKMKEKGDIPEGYSVSREKKERFSLILESASTNQTSMYLCASSLTWREGRGEQYFGPGTRLTVT.

This clonotype was seen repeatedly, ten times or more. The CDR3 here is CASTENYGYTF. The CDR3 DNA sequence: TGTGCCAGCACAGAAAACTATGGCTACACCTTC. This chain uses TRBV28 with TRBJ1-2; D ambiguous. Deletions cut 7 bases from V and 2 bases from J, with 5 bases between. The germline V gene has CDR1 MDHEN and CDR2 SYDVKM. This CDR3 contains 11 residues.

The genes are TRBV20-1 and TRBJ2-2; D possibly matches TRBD1 or TRBD2 (6 bases each). V shed 4 bases and J shed 5 bases, with 20 bases lying between them. The CDR3 spans 16 residues. The V gene's germline CDR1 is DFQATT and CDR2 SNEGSKA (reference sequence). CDR3 DNA sequence: TGCAGTGCTAAAAACATACTAGGGGGAGGAACCGGGGAGCTGTTTTTT. This codes for CSAKNILGGGTGELFF.

This chain links TRBV20-1 with TRBJ1-5; D not certain. The germline gives CDR1 DFQATT, CDR2 SNEGSKA (reference sequence). Trimming stripped 0 bases from V and 1 base from J, with 13 bases between. This CDR3 has 16 residues. DNA for the CDR3: TGCAGTGCTAGAGATCCACTAGACGGGAGCAATCAGCCCCAGCATTTT. This codes for CSARDPLDGSNQPQHF.

This clonotype was counted only a few times. A much larger clone differs from this one at a single base, so this may be a read error. The conserved phenylalanine or tryptophan is not found at the CDR3 terminus, so this likely reflects a read error. V and J are TRBV5-1 and TRBJ2-2, with a tentative D call TRBD1 (5 bases). Germline lookup yields CDR1 SGHRS and CDR2 YFSETQ. V was pared by 4 bases and J by 3 bases, with 7 bases between. The CDR3 has 13 amino acids. The CDR3 sequence is CASSVTDTGELFS. In nucleotides, the CDR3 is TGCGCCAGCAGCGTGACAGACACCGGGGAGCTGTTTTCT.

This clonotype came up many times. DNA for the CDR3: TGTGCCAGCAGCCCACACTTGAACACTGAAGCTTTCTTT. Protein sequence: CASSPHLNTEAFF. V usage is TRBV9 and J usage is TRBJ1-1; no reliable D call. V shed 4 bases and J shed 0 bases, with 7 bases lying between them. The length of the CDR3 is 13 residues. From germline, CDR1 is SGDLS and CDR2 YYNGEE.

The chain uses TRBV14 and TRBJ2-7; D may be TRBD2 (5 bases). CDR1 and CDR2 (germline): SGHDN, FVKESK. V dropped 0 bases and J dropped 5 bases, with 8 bases sitting between them. This CDR3 has 13 residues. CDR3 amino acids: CASSQEGRDEQYF. Written as DNA, the CDR3 is TGTGCCAGCAGCCAAGAAGGGAGAGACGAGCAGTACTTC.

J is TRBJ2-5 and V is TRBV7-3; 7 bases align to TRBD2. Germline V gene sequence: CDR1 SGHTA, CDR2 FQGTGA. V lost 0 bases, J lost 4 bases, and 8 bases stayed unmatched. This CDR3 is built from 16 residues. The CDR3 reads CASSLTGGGLLETQYF. The CDR3 nucleotides are TGTGCCAGCAGCTTAACTGGGGGGGGGTTATTAGAGACCCAGTACTTC.

In this sample, this clonotype turned up many times. The V call is TRBV6-2 or TRBV6-3, the J call TRBJ2-5; TRBD1 aligns across 8 bases. CDR1 and CDR2 (germline): MNHEY, SVGEGT. V shed 6 bases and J 4 bases; nucleotides not matched to a gene: 10. This CDR3 comprises 15 residues. CDR3 sequence (DNA): TGTGCCAGCAGCCAGGACAGGGCAGGTGGAGAGACCCAGTACTTC. It codes for CASSQDRAGGETQYF.

This clonotype appeared many times. CDR3 in amino acids: CSARVIVDREQFF. In nucleotides, the CDR3 is TGCAGTGCTAGGGTTATAGTCGATCGCGAGCAGTTCTTC. The chain carries TRBV20-1 and TRBJ2-1; no reliable D call. From germline, CDR1 is DFQATT and CDR2 SNEGSKA (reference sequence). The germline V and J ends were trimmed by 3 bases and 10 bases, with 16 bases remaining between them. This CDR3 is built from 13 residues.

In this sample, this clonotype turned up a few times. The chain joins TRBV24-1 to TRBJ1-2; no clear D gene. This CDR3 is 13 amino acids long. Per the germline V gene, CDR1 is KGHDR and CDR2 is SFDVKD. Trimming removed 4 bases from V and 3 bases from J, with 8 bases in between. CDR3 sequence: CATSEQAHYGYTF. The CDR3 nucleotides read TGTGCCACCAGTGAGCAGGCTCACTATGGCTACACCTTC.

This clonotype was recorded a few times. V gene TRBV5-1 combines with J gene TRBJ2-5, with D perhaps matching TRBD1 (6 bases). In germline, CDR1 is SGHRS, CDR2 YFSETQ. The CDR3 consists of 15 residues. V gave up 6 bases and J gave up 4 bases, with 19 bases separating them. This CDR3 is CASMGTPNIRETQYF. As DNA, the CDR3 is TGCGCCAGCATGGGGACACCAAACATCCGAGAGACCCAGTACTTC.

Ten or more counts support this clonotype. The genes are TRBV3-1 and TRBJ2-5, with TRBD2 matching 7 bases. Unmatched junction bases numbered 2, after V lost 1 base and J lost 0 bases. Germline assignment: CDR1 LGHDT and CDR2 YNNKEL (reference sequence). The CDR3 spans 15 residues. Here the CDR3 DNA reads TGTGCCAGCAGCCAAGGCGGGAGCAACCAAGAGACCCAGTACTTC. Amino acid sequence: CASSQGGSNQETQYF.

This clonotype has a handful of counts. This chain connects TRBV6-1 to TRBJ2-7, with 13 bases that match TRBD2. CDR3 length equals 18 residues. From germline, CDR1 is MNHNS and CDR2 SASEGT. The V segment lost 6 bases and the J segment 0 bases; nucleotides outside the gene matches: 11. This CDR3 reads CASRWAGLAGVHSYEQYF. CDR3 nucleotides: TGTGCCAGCAGATGGGCCGGACTAGCGGGAGTTCACTCCTACGAGCAGTACTTC.

The table lists this clonotype with many counts. This rearrangement joins TRBV28 to TRBJ2-5; 7 bases line up with TRBD2. V lost 6 bases to trimming and J lost 2 bases; unmatched junction nucleotides: 6. The CDR3 sequence is 14 residues long. Germline V gene sequence: CDR1 MDHEN, CDR2 SYDVKM. In DNA, the CDR3 is TGTGCCAGCAGCCGGGGAGCGGGACAAGAGACCCAGTACTTC. This sequence encodes CASSRGAGQETQYF.

This chain links TRBV27 with TRBJ2-1; 7 bases align to TRBD2. The germline gives CDR1 MNHEY, CDR2 SMNVEV (reference sequence). This CDR3 is built from 16 residues. The V and J ends lost 3 bases and 7 bases, in that order; junction bases with no gene match: 12. The CDR3 DNA reads TGTGCCAGCAGTTTTGGTGGGAGGGCCAGGTATAATGAGCAGTTCTTC. Translated, it gives CASSFGGRARYNEQFF.

V and J are TRBV5-1 and TRBJ2-1; D is unresolved. The ends were cut back, 4 bases at V and 10 bases at J, with 15 bases in the middle. Germline V CDR1 and CDR2: SGHRS, YFSETQ. The CDR3 totals 13 residues. The CDR3 nucleotides read TGCGCCAGCAGCCCCCTACGGATCTTGGAGCAGTTCTTC. It translates to CASSPLRILEQFF.

This clonotype was detected many times. The chain recombines TRBV6-1 with TRBJ2-7; 9 bases match TRBD2. Per the germline V gene, CDR1 is MNHNS and CDR2 is SASEGT. The CDR3 contains 16 residues. The J segment lost 1 base and the V segment lost 5 bases, leaving 9 bases of the junction unmatched. CDR3 protein: CASSLSTSGRSYEQYF. The CDR3 region has the DNA TGTGCCAGCAGTTTATCGACTAGCGGACGTTCCTACGAGCAGTACTTC.

This clonotype was recorded at least ten times. The chain employs TRBV20-1 and TRBJ2-7; 8 bases line up with TRBD2. V dropped 0 bases and J dropped 6; count of bases not matched to a gene: 7. The CDR3 length is 14 residues. Germline values: CDR1 DFQATT, CDR2 SNEGSKA (reference sequence). CDR3 DNA sequence: TGCAGTGCTAGAGATCCGGGAGGGCCTACCGAGCAGTACTTC. Translating it yields CSARDPGGPTEQYF.

This clonotype was seen at least ten times. J is TRBJ2-7 and V is TRBV20-1, with TRBD2 matching 9 bases. The V gene's germline CDR1 is DFQATT and CDR2 SNEGSKA (reference sequence). The CDR3 runs to 14 residues. J was trimmed by 5 bases and V by 5 bases; bases with no gene match: 10. CDR3 DNA: TGCAGTGCTCTTAGCGGGAGAAGGGCGGACGAGCAGTACTTC. It codes for CSALSGRRADEQYF.

In regard to this clonotype: The junction departs from germline at one end; a sequencing error may be responsible. The V gene is TRBV4-1, the J gene TRBJ2-3; 7 bases align to TRBD2. Germline CDR1 reads MGHRA; CDR2 reads YSYEKL. CDR3 size: 17 residues. CDR3 DNA sequence: TGCGCCGGCAGCCAGGGCGGAGTAGCGGGCCGAGCAGATACGCAATATTTT. It specifies CAGSQGGVAGRADTQYF.

This clonotype occurred many times. The chain employs TRBV19 and TRBJ1-1, with 7 bases identical to TRBD1. The CDR3 totals 16 residues. The germline V gene has CDR1 LNHDA and CDR2 SQIVND (reference sequence). The V and J ends lost 0 bases and 4 bases, in that order; junction bases with no gene match: 8. CDR3 loop: CASSIDPGQTSTEAFF. As DNA, the CDR3 is TGTGCCAGTAGTATAGATCCGGGACAGACTTCCACTGAAGCTTTCTTT.

About this clonotype itself: A much more abundant neighbour one base away suggests this may be a read error. The V gene is TRBV7-9, the J gene TRBJ2-4; D call uncertain. CDR1 is SEHNR and CDR2 is FQNEAQ in the germline V gene (reference sequence). The CDR3 sequence is 15 residues long. CDR3 loop: CAGSSTVGTKNIQYF. In DNA form, the CDR3 reads TGTGCCGGCAGCTCAACGGTAGGAACCAAAAACATTCAGTACTTC.

This clonotype was seen just once. A junction boundary mismatches the germline segment, possibly from a read error. The chain combines TRBV19 with TRBJ1-5; TRBD1 matches at 9 bases. The CDR3 length is 13 residues. In germline, CDR1 is LNHDA, CDR2 SQIVND (reference sequence). The CDR3 DNA sequence: TGTGCCAGTAGTGTAGACAGGGGGCAGCCCCAGCATTTT. Amino acids: CASSVDRGQPQHF. The variable domain in full, with the rest retrieved from reference TRBV19 and TRBJ1-5, is DGGITQSPKYLFRKEGQNVTLSCEQNLNHDAMYWYRQDPGQGLRLIYYSQIVNDFQKGDIAEGYSVSREKKESFPLTVTSAQKNPTAFYLCASSVDRGQPQHFGDGTRLSIL.

This clonotype was seen a handful of times. The chain recombines TRBV6-1 with TRBJ2-7, with D perhaps matching TRBD2 (5 bases). This CDR3 has 12 residues. With 8 bases removed from V and 2 bases from J, the gap between germline ends came to 10 bases. Germline values: CDR1 MNHNS, CDR2 SASEGT. The CDR3 nucleotides are TGTGCCAGCCAGGAGGCAGCCTACGAGCAGTACTTC. The encoded protein is CASQEAAYEQYF.